Below are 21 T cell receptor beta chains sequenced from a single sample in a study of cytomegalovirus exposure and HLA in healthy donors. In the PCR, 60 Vbeta and 13 Jbeta primers were used. Method: immunoSEQ multiplex PCR; TCRdb's copy keeps in-frame clones and lacks some. The data contain over 150,000 clones, approximately 80% of them singletons. Input material: PBMCs. The receptor source for this set is a woman aged 25 to 45 in good health and CMV-seronegative.

As regards this clone: One junction end disagrees with the germline gene, perhaps due to a read error. The genes are TRBV19 and TRBJ1-4; 7 bases are a match to TRBD1. Germline V gives CDR1 LNHDA, CDR2 SQIVND (reference sequence). This CDR3 spans 15 amino acids. The DNA for the CDR3 is TGTACCAGTACCTGGACAGGAAGTTTCGGTGAAAAACTGTTTTTT. This codes for CTSTWTGSFGEKLFF.

This sequence joins TRBV10-3 and TRBJ1-3, with 7 bases that match TRBD1. The V and J ends lost 3 bases and 0 bases, in that order; junction bases with no gene match: 5. This CDR3 spans 16 amino acids. Germline V CDR1 and CDR2: ENHRY, SYGVKD. DNA of the CDR3: TGTGCCATCAGTGATGGAGGGGGCTTCTCTGGAAACACCATATATTTT. Encoded protein: CAISDGGGFSGNTIYF.

The chain has TRBV5-8 and TRBJ2-7; TRBD2 matches 8 bases. Germline trimming cut 3 bases from V and 7 bases from J; bases unmatched to any gene: 15. CDR3 size: 16 residues. Germline V gene lookup returns CDR1 SGHTS and CDR2 YDEGEE. The CDR3 DNA reads TGTGCCAGCAGCTCCCCGTATGGCGGGAGGAGTAGGGAGCAGTACTTC. Translated: CASSSPYGGRSREQYF.

This rearrangement joins TRBV6-5 to TRBJ1-3, with 9 nucleotides matching TRBD1. The CDR3 runs to 16 residues. The germline V gene has CDR1 MNHEY and CDR2 SVGAGI. V lost 2 bases, J lost 4 bases, and 6 bases stayed unmatched. As DNA, the CDR3 is TGTGCCAGCAGTTACGCTGGGACAGGGACAGGAAACACCATATATTTT. Its protein is CASSYAGTGTGNTIYF.

The V call is TRBV30, the J call TRBJ2-7; tentative D call: TRBD1 (6 bases). Trimming stripped 5 bases from V and 5 bases from J, with 19 bases between. The CDR3 covers 14 residues. Germline lookup yields CDR1 GTSNPN and CDR2 SVGIG (reference sequence). The CDR3 coding sequence is TGTGCCTGGGCCCGGTTAATGAACAGGGACGAGCAGTACTTC. Translated, it gives CAWARLMNRDEQYF. The whole variable domain, remainder taken from reference TRBV30 and TRBJ2-7, is SQTIHQWPATLVQPVGSPLSLECTVEGTSNPNLYWYRQAAGRGLQLLFYSVGIGQISSEVPQNLSASRPQDRQFILSSKKLLLSDSGFYLCAWARLMNRDEQYFGPGTRLTVT.

This clone has just a few counts. V is TRBV19 and J is TRBJ1-5; TRBD1 matches at 9 bases. CDR1 and CDR2 from the germline V gene are LNHDA and SQIVND (reference sequence). V lost 7 bases to trimming and J lost 7 bases; unmatched junction nucleotides: 14. This CDR3 has 16 residues. Here the CDR3 DNA reads TGTGCCAGTACTCCCACCGGACAGGGGTTTAACCAGCCCCAGCATTTT. Amino acid sequence: CASTPTGQGFNQPQHF.

In this sample, this clone turned up a few times. For the CDR3, the DNA is TGTGCCAGCAGTTTTCCGGGACAGGGGATATACGAGCAGTACTTC. It codes for CASSFPGQGIYEQYF. This chain links TRBV6-5 with TRBJ2-7; 10 nucleotides agree with TRBD1. After removal of 4 bases from V and 4 bases from J, the junction contained 7 bases not matched to a gene. The length of the CDR3 is 15 residues. Germline CDR1 and CDR2: MNHEY and SVGAGI.

The J gene is TRBJ2-4, the V gene TRBV11-1; TRBD1 is a possible D gene (6 bases). The CDR3 is 14 amino acids. Germline CDR1 is SGHAT and CDR2 is FQDESV (reference sequence). V dropped 5 bases and J dropped 6 bases, with 14 bases sitting between them. CDR3 DNA: TGTGCCAGCAGCCCGCAACGGACAGTAAACATTCAGTACTTC. This codes for CASSPQRTVNIQYF.

There are a few counts of this clone. The chain has TRBV5-1 and TRBJ2-3, with 8 bases that match TRBD1. CDR1 is SGHRS, CDR2 YFSETQ, per germline. The CDR3 is 15 amino acids. After removal of 4 bases from V and 0 bases from J, the junction contained 4 bases not matched to a gene. The CDR3 coding sequence is TGCGCCAGCAGCCTCCGGGACAGGAGCACAGATACGCAGTATTTT. This gives the protein CASSLRDRSTDTQYF.

This chain connects TRBV29-1 to TRBJ1-5; 7 bases are shared with TRBD1. V shed 4 bases, J shed 6 bases, and the junction held 6 bases outside the gene matches. Germline V gene data show CDR1 as SQVTM and CDR2 as ANQGSEA. The CDR3 totals 13 residues. The CDR3 sequence: CSVVAGGSQPQHF. CDR3 bases: TGCAGCGTTGTAGCAGGGGGTAGTCAGCCCCAGCATTTT.

V and J are TRBV29-1 and TRBJ2-7, with a weak D call TRBD1 (6 bases). CDR3 size: 12 residues. The germline V and J ends were trimmed by 5 bases and 2 bases, with 10 bases remaining between them. The germline CDR1 and CDR2 sequences are SQVTM and ANQGSEA. The CDR3 loop is CSVPQGPYEQYF. In nucleotides, the CDR3 is TGCAGCGTTCCACAGGGACCCTACGAGCAGTACTTC.

The V call is TRBV19, the J call TRBJ2-2; 7 bases align to TRBD1. The J segment lost 3 bases and the V segment lost 5 bases, leaving 3 bases of the junction unmatched. The CDR3 loop spans 14 amino acids. The germline V gene encodes CDR1 LNHDA and CDR2 SQIVND (reference sequence). CDR3 region: CASSLTGDTGELFF. The CDR3 nucleotides are TGTGCCAGTAGTTTAACAGGGGACACCGGGGAGCTGTTTTTT.

As concerns this clone: The sample contains more than one DNA sequence encoding this CDR3. The rearrangement links TRBV20-1 to TRBJ1-2, with a possible D match to TRBD1 (5 bases). CDR3 length: 9 amino acids. Per the germline V gene, CDR1 is DFQATT and CDR2 is SNEGSKA (reference sequence). V gave up 6 bases and J gave up 8 bases, with 7 bases separating them. The CDR3 reads CSAPGGYTF. The CDR3 coding sequence is TGCAGTGCCCCAGGGGGCTACACCTTC.

J is TRBJ2-5 and V is TRBV2; TRBD1 matches at 7 bases. The V gene end was trimmed by 5 bases and the J gene end by 3 bases; junction bases not matched to a gene: 9. Germline-derived CDR1 and CDR2 are SNHLY and FYNNEI. The CDR3 has 15 residues. CDR3 nucleotide sequence: TGTGCCAGCAGTAGTTACCTACAGGGGAAAGAGACCCAGTACTTC. It specifies CASSSYLQGKETQYF.

The gene calls are TRBV10-3 and TRBJ2-7; D might be TRBD1 (5 bases). CDR1 is ENHRY, CDR2 SYGVKD, per germline. Deletions cut 3 bases from V and 2 bases from J, with 11 bases between. This CDR3 region has 14 residues. In DNA form, the CDR3 reads TGTGCCATCAGTGACAGGGATAACACCTACGAGCAGTACTTC. This encodes CAISDRDNTYEQYF.

The chain links TRBV5-1 to TRBJ2-1, with 7 bases that match TRBD2. The CDR3 runs to 14 residues. The germline V gene encodes CDR1 SGHRS and CDR2 YFSETQ. The junction had 6 bases not matched to a gene; V was cut back by 4 bases and J by 5 bases. The CDR3 loop reads CASSGDYYDNEQFF. CDR3 sequence (DNA): TGCGCCAGCAGCGGGGACTACTACGACAATGAGCAGTTCTTC.

As to this clone: A junction end diverges from the germline sequence, so it may reflect a read error. The rearrangement joins TRBV6-1 to TRBJ1-2; 8 nucleotides align to TRBD1. The CDR3 spans 14 residues. Germline assignment: CDR1 MNHNS and CDR2 SASEGT. CDR3 protein: CASRGFDRGGGYSF. In nucleotides, the CDR3 is TGTGCCAGCAGGGGTTTCGACAGGGGCGGAGGGTACTCTTTC.

The chain couples TRBV5-5 to TRBJ1-1, with 7 bases lining up with TRBD1. This CDR3 contains 14 residues. V lost 0 bases, J lost 6 bases, and 5 bases stayed unmatched. Per the germline V gene, CDR1 is SGHKS and CDR2 is YYEKEE (reference sequence). For the CDR3, the DNA is TGTGCCAGCAGCTTGGGACAGGGAGTCGCTGAAGCTTTCTTT. Amino acid sequence: CASSLGQGVAEAFF.

This clone has only one observation. J is TRBJ2-5 and V is TRBV6-6; 9 bases map to TRBD1. The ends lost 5 bases at V and 4 bases at J; junction bases unmatched: 2. The CDR3 is 13 residues long. The germline V gene encodes CDR1 MNHNY and CDR2 SVGAGI (reference sequence). The CDR3 reads CASSRGQGETQYF. In DNA, the CDR3 is TGTGCCAGCAGTAGGGGACAGGGAGAGACCCAGTACTTC.

The chain has TRBV28 and TRBJ2-1, with 9 positions matching TRBD2. V lost 3 bases, J lost 4 bases, and 4 bases stayed unmatched. The length of the CDR3 is 15 residues. From germline, CDR1 is MDHEN and CDR2 SYDVKM. In nucleotides, the CDR3 is TGTGCCAGCAGTTTGCTTAGCGGGAGATACAATGAGCAGTTCTTC. Amino acid sequence: CASSLLSGRYNEQFF.

The chain links TRBV2 to TRBJ2-5; 7 positions match TRBD2. In germline, CDR1 is SNHLY, CDR2 FYNNEI. V lost 5 bases and J lost 1; bases outside the gene matches: 7. The CDR3 covers 15 residues. The DNA of the CDR3 is TGTGCCAGCAGTCTGGCGGGAGACCTCCAAGAGACCCAGTACTTC. Translated: CASSLAGDLQETQYF.